The T cell receptor (beta chain) described here comes from a study of cytomegalovirus exposure and HLA in healthy donors (dated by TCRdb to 2016 to 2017). Notes on the research overall: According to an earlier analysis of several hundred of the donors, about 179 million T cells yielded approximately 120 million unique TCR beta sequences and about 300 Gb of sequence data. To predict cytomegalovirus infection status, the study combined high-throughput TCR immunosequencing, statistical association of individual TCRs with disease status, and machine learning. Among the roughly 400 genotyped donors, roughly 80% belonged to the genetic ancestry cluster associated with self-reported Caucasian donors. Rather than using new phenotypic data, the later analysis identified candidate immune exposures from TCR beta sequences and from how often those sequences occurred across donors. HLA typing covered class I and class II loci at four-digit resolution. In addition to the first cohort of roughly 670 subjects, a separate validation cohort of under 150 different subjects was used. Alongside the repertoire data, information on donor age, sex, ethnicity and CMV serostatus was compiled. Approximately 330 gigabases of sequencing data and around 90 million unique TCR sequences made up an early release that covered several hundred HLA-typed donors. A later genetic analysis used genome-wide SNP genotypes for about 65% of the roughly 670 donors, treating that subset as a discovery cohort. Every repertoire in the discovery cohort had been generated on one and the same sequencing platform. An earlier analysis of several hundred of the donors applied high-throughput TCR beta sequencing to assess whether each TCR beta V gene segment acted as functional or pseudogenic. Across 398 genotyped donors of the cohort, an average of about 240,000 unique TCR beta nucleotide sequences per donor were sequenced, and about a sixth of those sequences were non-productive. Four or five DR-DQ haplotypes were handled as single units for association and clustering, since linkage in the cohort was strong. In a later analysis, previously published TCR beta repertoires from 500 to 750 donors were re-analyzed and high-resolution HLA genotyping was added so that TCR occurrence patterns could be studied. The study was designed to test whether signatures of past pathogen exposure could be identified by cataloging public T cell receptors. Typing coverage differed by locus: A, B, C, DRB1 and DQB1 were typed in roughly 629-630 donors, DQA1 in roughly 500, DPA1 in some 570, and DPB1 in 400 to 490. Using immunosequencing, the study profiled T cell repertoires from about 620 subjects and related those repertoires to cytomegalovirus serostatus. What the research found in general, with its limitations: HLA typing was unavailable for some donors at each locus, so association tests used only the typed subset. When HLA alleles, especially DR and DQ, strongly co-occurred, TCR associations were difficult to assign to individual alleles. The earlier analysis of approximately 590 of the donors excluded approximately 15 rarely observed V segments, including chromosome 9 orphons, because counts were too low. Linkage disequilibrium might explain the correlated functional status among segregating V segments, but an unknown experimental factor could not be excluded. At a false discovery rate of 0.05, a later analysis linked under 20,000 TCR beta sequences to specific HLA alleles. In a later analysis, most CMV-associated TCR beta chains were found to appear HLA-restricted, with HLA associations seemingly driven largely by CMV exposure. Most TCR sequences were observed very rarely across donors, whereas some public TCRs were present in many individuals. The classifier was reported to diagnose cytomegalovirus status with high specificity and sensitivity in both the original cohort and the validation cohort. Compared with the roughly 710-donor mean, donors in an Asian-associated ancestry cluster had fewer N-insertions in productive TCRs, according to a later genetic analysis. In this cohort, only TCR beta chains were sequenced, and detectable features were limited by the absence of alpha or paired-chain data. A further reported finding was that TCR beta sequences accurately predicted the HLA-A and HLA-B alleles for most subjects in the first cohort. Three of the identified cytomegalovirus-associated TCR beta chains were confirmed in vitro to be specific for cytomegalovirus antigens. Immune exposure information for the cohort was limited to CMV serostatus. In an earlier analysis of about 600 of the donors, most TCR beta V segments appeared in productive rearrangements about 87% or about 30% of the time, broadly matching IMGT annotations. Presence/absence analyses assumed roughly uniform sequencing depth across donors, an assumption that may not hold. In a later analysis, HLA-associated TCR beta chains showed more clonal expansion and lower generation probabilities than non-associated chains that were equally common. An association between a missense DCLRE1C variant and V-gene and J-gene trimming of TCR beta chains was found in a later genetic analysis and replicated in an independent cohort. A cluster of highly shared sequence variants was judged likely to be a technical artifact of the sequencing pipeline. In a later analysis, several top co-occurrence clusters were reported to appear linked to parvovirus B19, influenza, CMV and Epstein-Barr virus. It was suggested by the authors that the approach could potentially be generalized to other disease states and immunological phenotypes. In a later analysis, TCR association rates were found to vary across HLA loci, with the most associated TCRs seen for DRB1 alleles and the fewest for HLA-C alleles. Some IMGT-functional V segments, including TRBV6-2 and TRBV6-3, could not be told apart with the 87-base-pair reads, so those segments were excluded. The study gave a list of about 160 TCR beta chains associated with cytomegalovirus.

The library was made by the immunoSEQ multiplex PCR assay. For the multiplex PCR, a mixture combining 60 forward primers for TCR Vbeta segments and 13 reverse primers for TCR Jbeta segments was used. A multiplex PCR assay on genomic DNA amplified the CDR3 region of rearranged TCR beta genes. The amplified TCR beta libraries were sequenced on the Illumina HiSeq System as 87-base-pair reads. Per the source publication's procedure: A later analysis counted about 80 million unique TCR beta chains across the 700 or so repertoires, and approximately 11 million of these chains were shared by at least two donors. Raw reads were error-corrected and collapsed into unique sequences by a nearest-neighbor algorithm in which closely related sequences were merged to remove PCR and sequencing errors. Alignment of CDR3 sequences to IMGT reference sequences was used to assign V, D and J gene segments. For a sequence to be retained, a match of at least six nucleotides to both a V gene segment and a J gene segment was required. Rearrangements were classified as productive when the CDR3 lacked stop codons and remained in frame with V and J, and all other rearrangements were classified as non-productive. Following IMGT convention, CDR3 was defined as the stretch from the second conserved V-encoded cysteine up to the conserved J-encoded phenylalanine. The earlier analysis of about 610 of the donors excluded any sequence lacking an unambiguous match to a single V gene segment. In an earlier analysis of around 590 of the donors, a V segment was called functional when productive rearrangements were above 56.7%, and segregating when the standard deviation between donors exceeded 5%. To diagnose cytomegalovirus status from the catalog of TCR beta chain sequences, a statistical classification framework was built. In a later analysis, TCR nucleotide sequences were compared against IMGT/GENE-DB human TR gene sequences so that V and J genes could be assigned. A later analysis assigned CDR3 sequences and most-parsimonious VDJ recombination scenarios with the TCRdist pipeline. A later analysis defined each TCR beta chain by its CDR3 amino acid sequence plus V-gene family, and excluded reads lacking a unique V-gene family. To address suspected cross-contamination and a sequencing artifact, a later analysis removed approximately 600 highly shared, low-generation-probability nucleotide sequences. For each public chain, a later analysis derived a clonal expansion index from normalized ranks of inferred template counts within each repertoire. In a later analysis, generation probabilities were computed using a VDJ recombination model fitted to out-of-frame rearrangements, and the results were checked against IGoR. In a later analysis, TCR-TCR, TCR-HLA and TCR-CMV co-occurrence was scored with hypergeometric tests, and a repertoire-size bias correction was applied to TCR pairs. False discovery rates were estimated in a later analysis by permuting HLA or CMV assignments 20 times. In a later analysis, co-occurring TCRs were grouped using DBSCAN, with TCRdist sequence similarity added in when clustering inside HLA-allele-positive subsets. For co-occurrence clustering, repertoires with fewer than 30,000 or more than 120,000 public chains were excluded, along with roughly 5 repertoires with anomalous nucleotide sharing. TCRdb retrieved this table from immuneACCESS and kept in-frame rearrangements only. Not all clones are present; in checked studies, unresolved V genes account for under half, and no reason is known for the remainder. The V and J calls and the clone size are those of that table, but D and trimming were determined from the DNA. The sample contains 110,000 or so clones, almost 75% of them found a single time. Of the sample, 8.4% is held by the ten largest clones.

Concerning this clone: This receptor's antigen is unknown. No much larger clone is present one base from it, and per-base qualities are unavailable.

Based on the germline V gene, the CDR1 and CDR2 sequences are SGHRS and YFSETQ. The junction shows trimming of 0 bases on V and 5 bases on J, plus 11 bases between the germline ends. The cysteine opens and the phenylalanine closes a CDR3 of 14 amino acids. Here the CDR3 DNA is all that survives: 42 bases in frame from base 1. The cohort consisted of more than 650 healthy bone marrow donors. At the time of sampling, all cohort members were nominally healthy, though unrecorded immune exposures were likely present. The donor tested CMV seronegative, placing the donor among the 350 or so seronegative members of the cohort. Every donor gave a peripheral blood sample, and the peripheral blood mononuclear cells from that sample were used for TCR beta sequencing. The Qiagen DNeasy Blood Extraction Kit was used to extract genomic DNA from the blood cell samples.

The chain was built from TRBV5-1 and TRBJ2-5, with a tentative D gene TRBD2 over 5 matching bases. Sample: PBMCs. The receptor comes from a man in his forties or fifties in good health and CMV-seronegative. The nucleotides are TGCGCCAGCAGCTTGGCAAAGAAGCGGGAGACCCAGTACTTC. Its protein is CASSLAKKRETQYF.